These T cell receptor beta chains were read from a single sample in a study of cytomegalovirus exposure and HLA in healthy donors. Sequencing used immunoSEQ multiplex PCR; TCRdb keeps in-frame clones, though not all of them. The data hold some 170,000 clones, with approximately 72% observed a single time. Material: PBMCs. These receptors all stem from a human donor in good health. CDR3s include the opening cysteine and the closing phenylalanine or tryptophan.

V | CDR3
TRBV7-6 | CASSLEEGLTSYEQYF
TRBV4-2 | CASSPRQGAYEQYF
TRBV6-6 | CASSYGTGVNTEAFF
TRBV6-4 | CASKPLAGADTGELFF
TRBV5-6 | CASSLGTDYSNQPQHF
TRBV2 | CASSDSGGASTGELFF
TRBV1 | CTSSQTTHRGTLRFVTGELFF
TRBV5-8 | CASSLDRGGTEAFF
TRBV7-9 | CSSSLRDTVVEVPSYEQYF
TRBV7-3 | CASSSPNSDYTIYF
TRBV27 | CASSLYNQETQYF
TRBV7-3 | CASSVTGINTGELFF
TRBV19 | CASFDSGMGTDTQYF
TRBV9 | CASSADSSSYNEQFF
TRBV7-9 | CASRVMAGSHGYTF
TRBV15 | CATSRDYNYGSTNEKLFF
TRBV7-3 | CASSPELRQLNTGELFF
TRBV27 | CASRTARQGELPRQYF
TRBV7-2 | CASSSNLSPLHF
TRBV6-1 | CASRGDNSYEQYF
TRBV5-4 | CASSPLAGETYEQYF
TRBV4-1 | CASSQGAGVNTEAFF
TRBV6-5 | CASSYLRGGSYNEQFF
TRBV5-1 | CASSLDRGGPNYGYTF
TRBV30 | CAWSVNGGDWGELFF
TRBV4-2 | CASSQDPAGEEGETQYF
TRBV7-9 | CASSASGVLDEQFF
TRBV4-1 | CASSQLGQGAHSPLHF
TRBV5-1 | CASSTWPREETQYF
TRBV7-9 | CASSQQGGTEAFF
TRBV7-2 | CASSPSTGVNTEAFF
TRBV5-1 | CASSFGTGGSSPLHF
TRBV19 | CASSTGNRGLGDGYTF
TRBV6-5 | CASSYLQGADSPLHF
TRBV9 | CASSVDLETQYF
TRBV19 | CASSPGQGGYGYTF
TRBV6-1 | CASRLTGGRFYEQYF
TRBV2 | CASSEATGNYGYTF
TRBV2 | CASSLQGAKAFF
TRBV5-5 | CASSFGQQETQYF
TRBV5-1 | CASSLVPDSWGTSYEQYF
TRBV6-1 | CASNPPQDYTEAFF
TRBV5-6 | CASSLVGERGTYEQYF
TRBV5-1 | CASSLEPASSEQYF
TRBV19 | CASSSRGCEAFF
TRBV6-5 | CASSLTGTGNEQFF
TRBV6-5 | CASSSYRGTGELFF
TRBV7-9 | CASSLGRGEEREAFF
TRBV6-5 | CASSRRTGYTYEQYF
TRBV7-8 | CASSYRTGDYGYTF
TRBV20-1 | CSARGQGEAFF
TRBV7-9 | CASSLAGRDTQYF
TRBV6-5 | CASSTTGGNEKLFF
TRBV6-6 | CASRRQGGSNQPQHF
TRBV11-2 | CASSLVQGWEQYF
TRBV9 | CASSDGRDRGEAFF